Listed here are 8 T cell receptor beta chains from one sample, sequenced in a study of T cell responses to AZD1222 COVID-19 vaccine. Generated by immunoSEQ multiplex PCR, the TCRdb table keeps only in-frame clones and is missing some. Altogether 67,000 or so clones are present, over 80% being singletons, with the ten largest covering about a tenth. The input for sequencing was peripheral blood, taken on day 0 of AZD1222 vaccination. The receptors shown here come from an adult in good health.

The chain uses TRBV7-2 and TRBJ1-2; tentatively, D is TRBD1 (5 bases). V was trimmed by 0 bases and J by 5 bases, leaving 19 bases between them. The germline gives CDR1 SGHTA, CDR2 FQGNSA. The CDR3 is 17 amino acids. The CDR3 DNA follows: TGTGCCAGCAGCTTAGCGGTCGGGGACGCCTTGGGATATGGCTACACCTTC. Translation gives CASSLAVGDALGYGYTF. The variable domain in full, completed from reference TRBV7-2 and TRBJ1-2, reads GAGVSQSPSNKVTEKGKDVELRCDPISGHTALYWYRQSLGQGLEFLIYFQGNSAPDKSGLPSDRFSAERTGGSVSTLTIQRTQQEDSAVYLCASSLAVGDALGYGYTFGSGTRLTVV.

The V gene is TRBV5-1, the J gene TRBJ2-6; a possible D gene is TRBD1 (6 bases). The CDR3 spans 16 residues. V dropped 7 bases and J dropped 0 bases, with 14 bases sitting between them. Germline V gene data show CDR1 as SGHRS and CDR2 as YFSETQ. CDR3 nucleotides: TGCGCCAGCCGCCGGGACACAAGCTCTGGGGCCAACGTCCTGACTTTC. Its translation: CASRRDTSSGANVLTF.

The CDR3 region has the DNA TGTGCCAGCAGTGAACTCTCTTTTGAACTGGACACTGAAGCTTTCTTT. It is translated as CASSELSFELDTEAFF. The chain joins TRBV25-1 to TRBJ1-1; D is unclear. The germline V and J ends were trimmed by 2 bases and 3 bases, with 16 bases remaining between them. Germline V gene sequence: CDR1 MGHDK, CDR2 SYGVNS. The CDR3 totals 16 residues.

The J gene is TRBJ1-6, the V gene TRBV30; D not certain. The CDR3 consists of 18 residues. Trimming removed 2 bases at V and 0 bases at J, with 17 bases between. Germline assignment: CDR1 GTSNPN and CDR2 SVGIG (reference sequence). The CDR3 coding sequence is TGTGCCTGGAGTCGAGGCCGGACCTTTCACTCCTATAATTCACCCCTCCACTTT. It is translated as CAWSRGRTFHSYNSPLHF.

The chain recombines TRBV4-1 with TRBJ2-5, with D possibly being TRBD1 (6 bases). Germline V CDR1 and CDR2: MGHRA, YSYEKL. Trimming left V 0 bases short and J 1 base short, with 12 bases between. The CDR3 has 16 residues. This CDR3 is CASSQDQGHSQETQYF. The DNA of the CDR3 is TGCGCCAGCAGCCAAGATCAGGGACACTCCCAAGAGACCCAGTACTTC.

This chain joins TRBV20-1 and TRBJ1-2; D is ambiguous. Trimming cost V 3 bases and J 8 bases, with 13 bases left between them. This CDR3 is built from 12 residues. CDR1 is DFQATT and CDR2 is SNEGSKA in the germline V gene (reference sequence). In DNA, the CDR3 is TGCAGTGCTAGTAGCACGCCTAGGGGCTACACCTTC. Residues: CSASSTPRGYTF.

J is TRBJ2-3 and V is TRBV21-1; the DNA was not compared with TRBD2, the D call given in the table. TRBV21-1 is noted as a pseudogene. The CDR3 covers 17 residues. CDR3 protein: CASSKALFRGRTDTQYF. CDR3 coding DNA: TGTGCCAGCAGCAAAGCGCTTTTCCGGGGTCGGACAGATACGCAGTATTTT.

CDR3 DNA sequence: TGCGCCAGCAGCCAAACACCCGGGACAGGGCCCTCACCCCTCCACTTT. Residues: CASSQTPGTGPSPLHF. V is TRBV4-1 and J is TRBJ1-6; 9 bases map to TRBD1. This CDR3 is built from 16 residues. Germline V CDR1 and CDR2: MGHRA, YSYEKL. J lost 10 bases, V lost 2 bases, and 9 bases had no gene match.